This TCR beta chain was captured in a study of blood T cell repertoires in COVID-19 (dated by TCRdb to 2020 to 2022). Turning to the overall study: The collaborator samples originated in the United States, Italy and Spain and spanned the acute and convalescent phases of COVID-19. The material from the prospective study consisted of cDNA or gDNA derived from T cells, B-cell-depleted T cells, or PBMCs. The dataset comprised deeply sampled blood TCRbeta repertoires from subjects exposed to, actively infected with, or recovered from COVID-19. The repertoires were released in a freely available public database meant as a resource for research on the immune response to SARS-CoV-2. The samples were drawn from the first 160 participants of the ongoing ImmuneRACE study and from 1,254 subjects provided by 6 global collaborators. The sample metadata nearly always contained a de-identified subject ID, COVID-19 status, age in years and sex. Where available, HLA class I and class II types were obtained from metadata supplied by the sample provider rather than from assay-based typing.

Study-wide conclusions, independent of this receptor: The amount of clinical and demographic metadata varied by source and participant and was provided uncurated.

TCRbeta CDR3 regions were amplified from genomic DNA by means of the immunoSEQ Assay, a bias-controlled multiplex PCR. In the original analysis: Within the assay, amplification of reference gene primers was used to estimate how many nucleated cells each sample contained. To quantify the absolute abundance of each unique TCRbeta CDR3 rearrangement, sequence reads were collapsed and filtered. For each sample, productive Simpson clonality was calculated as the square root of Simpson's diversity index over productive rearrangements. Held by TCRdb, this immuneACCESS table contains in-frame sequences only and omits some clones. Under half of the omission traces to an unresolved V gene where checked; the cause of the rest is unknown. V, J and clone size derive from that table, while D and trimming were established from the DNA sequence. This sample comprises fewer than 250,000 clones, 90% of them detected only once. Over 13% of the sample is in the top ten clones.

Participants in the prospective study were aged about 18 to 95 years, lived in under 30 United States geographic areas, and enrolled through a virtual design. To assign participants to cohorts, the prospective study relied on clinical history that participants themselves reported in a screening survey and a study questionnaire. Exposed participants had been in contact, within 2 weeks of entering the study, with a person who had a PCR-confirmed or clinician-diagnosed case of COVID-19. Mobile phlebotomists in the prospective study collected whole blood, serum and a nasopharyngeal or oropharyngeal swab from every participant. Over a roughly 2-month period, participants in the prospective study had the option of providing additional blood draws and questionnaires. Before DNA extraction, prospective study blood samples were shipped either frozen or at room temperature. About this clone: It has no known antigen specificity. No base quality information exists; no much larger clone differs at one position.

This receptor was identified in a man aged 25 to 45 who had been exposed to COVID-19. Sequencing was carried out using PBMCs or T cells enriched from blood (not recorded which).

In nucleotides, the sequence is TGTGCCAGCAACCGGGACAGGGGGGAAGGCTACACCTTC. Translated, it reads CASNRDRGEGYTF. The chain uses TRBV2 and TRBJ1-2, and TRBD1 matches 11 of the central bases. The cysteine opens and the phenylalanine closes a CDR3 of 13 amino acids. Of all the DNA, just the CDR3 is kept, 39 bases in frame from base 1. The germline V gene provides CDR1 SNHLY and CDR2 FYNNEI. Trimming takes 7 bases off V and 8 bases off J; junction bases not matched to a gene: 6.